The sequence of this T cell receptor (beta chain) was determined in a study of identical twins. Whole-study results and caveats: Insertions were reduced in abundant cord blood beta clonotypes but not in memory repertoires.

With no exceptions, donors were healthy Caucasians. On this clonotype itself: What it binds is not known.

A universal primer binding site was introduced by template switching. The final cDNA contained unique molecular identifiers. TCRdb used MiXCR to reprocess the 5' RACE reads, holding one entry per CDR3 protein. The data show around 570,000 distinct CDR3 sequences, with over 8.5% seen just once and 2.5% to 3.5% held by the top ten. These same records also appear under a second study, on yellow fever vaccine responses in identical twins. From that second work: Vaccine T cell responses of twins reportedly seemed partly convergent and partly personalized.

What was sequenced was PBMCs. This clonotype was obtained from a woman aged 18 to 35 in good health.

This chain's CDR3 is CASKPRQTITQYF. The CDR3 DNA follows: TGTGCCAGTAAACCCAGACAGACAATTACCCAGTACTTC. The V call is TRBV19, the J call TRBJ2-5, with D possibly TRBD1 on 5 matching bases. This CDR3 is built from 13 residues. Germline CDR1 LNHDA, CDR2 SQIVND (reference sequence). Deletions cut 7 bases from V and 8 bases from J, with 17 bases between.